This T cell receptor (beta chain) was found in a study of T cells in Graves' hyperthyroidism and ophthalmopathy. The source material, RNA transcripts, was used to amplify TCR beta CDR3 regions. The HTBI set primed first-round TCR CDR3 RT-PCR. A single record per CDR3 protein comes from TCRdb applying MiXCR to the multiplex PCR reads. The profile shows about 290,000 distinct CDR3 sequences, about an eighth of them singletons. Germline CDR1 MNHNS, CDR2 SASEGT. The CDR3 spans 14 residues. The V gene end was trimmed by 2 bases and the J gene end by 4 bases; junction bases not matched to a gene: 4. The chain employs TRBV6-1 and TRBJ1-2; 7 bases agree with TRBD1. The sequence derives from a woman in her thirties with Graves' hyperthyroidism that later progressed to Graves' ophthalmopathy. The source material was blood. CDR3: CASSEPDRAYGYTF. CDR3 sequence (DNA): TGTGCCAGCAGTGAACCTGACAGGGCCTATGGCTACACCTTC.